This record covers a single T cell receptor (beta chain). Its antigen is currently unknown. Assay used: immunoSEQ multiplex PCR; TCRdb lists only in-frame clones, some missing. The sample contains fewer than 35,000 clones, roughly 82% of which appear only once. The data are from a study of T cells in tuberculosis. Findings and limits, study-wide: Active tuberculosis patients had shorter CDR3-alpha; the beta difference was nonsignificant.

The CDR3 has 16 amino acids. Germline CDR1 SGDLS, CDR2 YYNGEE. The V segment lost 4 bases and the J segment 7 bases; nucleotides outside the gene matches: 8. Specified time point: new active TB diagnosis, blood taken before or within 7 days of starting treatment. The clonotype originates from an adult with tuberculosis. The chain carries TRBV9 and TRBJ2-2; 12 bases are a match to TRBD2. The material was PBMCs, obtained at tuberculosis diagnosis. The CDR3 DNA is TGTGCCAGCAGCCCATGGACTAGCGGGATGGACGGGGAGCTGTTTTTT. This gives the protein CASSPWTSGMDGELFF.